This is a list of T cell receptor beta chains from one sample in a study of OX40 agonist ivuxolimab in advanced cancers. Repertoires were generated with immunoSEQ multiplex PCR, while TCRdb's copy carries only in-frame clones and drops some. The top ten hold about 1.2% of the sample, which has about 61,000 clones, around 83% seen once. Sequenced here: CD4+ or CD8+ T cells sorted from blood, sampled in a trial of the OX40 agonist ivuxolimab. These receptors all come from an adult with an advanced solid tumor such as melanoma, head and neck, liver or kidney cancer. CDR3s include the opening cysteine and the closing phenylalanine or tryptophan. The D gene is left open where the match is weak. Size values are once, few and many counts, or a class for expanded clones, and some rows have none.

NA NA TRBJ1-2 TRBV6-1 TGTGCCAGCAGATTTTTGGGAAACTATGGCTACACCTTC CASRFLGNYGYTF
NA once TRBJ1-4 TRBV11-1 TGTGCCAGCAGCTCGTACCGAACTTCAACTAATGAAAAACTGTTTTTT CASSSYRTSTNEKLFF
NA NA TRBJ1-2 TRBV2 TGTGCCAGCAGTGTCCCCGACAGTCGCTATGGCTACACCTTC CASSVPDSRYGYTF
TRBD1 few TRBJ1-5 TRBV6-5 TGTGCCAGCAGTTCCAGGACAGGGCTAAGCAATCAGCCCCAGCATTTT CASSSRTGLSNQPQHF
TRBD2 NA TRBJ2-1 TRBV5-1 TGCGCCAGCACTCTAGCGGGGGGGACCTACAATGAGCAGTTCTTC CASTLAGGTYNEQFF
NA few TRBJ1-5 TRBV30 TGTGCCTGGAGTGTCTTCTCGACGGGCAATCAGCCCCAGCATTTT CAWSVFSTGNQPQHF
NA NA TRBJ1-6 TRBV28 TGTGCCAGCATTACAGGTTCTTATAATTCACCCCTCCACTTT CASITGSYNSPLHF
NA NA TRBJ2-7 TRBV7-9 TGTGCCAGCAGCTCGACGACTGCTCCGGGCCCGACTCTATACGAGCAGTACTTC CASSSTTAPGPTLYEQYF
TRBD1 once TRBJ1-1 TRBV5-1 TGCGCCAGCAGCTCCGAAAAGGGACAGTTGAACACTGAAGCTTTCTTT CASSSEKGQLNTEAFF
NA NA TRBJ2-1 TRBV2 TGTGCCAGCAGTGGTCGTCCGGCGTACAATGAGCAGTTCTTC CASSGRPAYNEQFF
TRBD1 NA TRBJ1-1 TRBV18 TGTGCCAGCTTTAATCCGGGACAGGGGAGTTTTGAAGCTTTCTTT CASFNPGQGSFEAFF
TRBD1 NA TRBJ1-1 TRBV6-5 TGTGCCAGCAGTAGACAGGGGATGAACACTGAAGCTTTCTTT CASSRQGMNTEAFF
TRBD2 NA TRBJ2-2 TRBV7-2 TGTGCCAGCAGCTTTAATTCGGGGGGACGGAACACCGGGGAGCTGTTTTTT CASSFNSGGRNTGELFF
NA NA TRBJ1-1 TRBV7-9 TGTGCCAGCAGCTTATTCCCTATGAACACTGAAGCTTTCTTT CASSLFPMNTEAFF
NA NA TRBJ2-5 TRBV12-1 TGTGCCAGCAGCTTTGTGCCGACAGGGGAAGAGACCCAGTACTTC CASSFVPTGEETQYF
NA NA TRBJ1-3 TRBV5-1 TGCGCCAGCAGCTTGGACAGAACGGGCTCTGGAAACACCATATATTTT CASSLDRTGSGNTIYF
NA NA TRBJ1-1 TRBV5-1 TGCGCCAGCAGCTTCGGGGGCATGAACACTGAAGCTTTCTTT CASSFGGMNTEAFF
TRBD1 NA TRBJ2-7 TRBV5-1 TGCGCCAGCAGCTCCTCGCCCGCCGGGACAGGTACCTCCTACGAGCAGTACTTC CASSSSPAGTGTSYEQYF
NA NA TRBJ1-6 TRBV2 TGTGCCAGCAGTCGGACAGATAATTCACCCCTCCACTTT CASSRTDNSPLHF
NA once TRBJ1-5 TRBV18 TGTGCCAGCTCATATGCAGATAATCAGCCCCAGCATTTT CASSYADNQPQHF
TRBD1 NA TRBJ2-7 TRBV19 TGTGCCAGTAGCGACCCCGGGACAGGGGGCGTGCAGTACTTC CASSDPGTGGVQYF
NA NA TRBJ1-3 TRBV5-5 TGTGCCAGCAGCTTGGGCTCCCTGTACTCTGGAAACACCATATATTTT CASSLGSLYSGNTIYF
NA NA TRBJ1-6 TRBV18 TGTGCCAGCTCGCGCCGGGACGGTATGAATTCACCCCTCCACTTT CASSRRDGMNSPLHF
TRBD1 NA TRBJ1-1 TRBV5-1 TGCGCCAGCAGCTGGGGGACAGGGGGTAAAATGAACACTGAAGCTTTCTTT CASSWGTGGKMNTEAFF
NA NA TRBJ2-1 TRBV6-1 TGTGCCAGCATCGTACGGGAGTCTGCCTACAATGAGCAGTTCTTC CASIVRESAYNEQFF
TRBD1 NA TRBJ2-7 TRBV5-1 TGCGCCAGCAGCCTCACACCTCCGGGACAGGGGGCCTGGTACGAGCAGTACTTC CASSLTPPGQGAWYEQYF
NA NA TRBJ2-1 TRBV10-2 TGCGCCAGCAGGGCTAGTTACAATGAGCAGTTCTTC CASRASYNEQFF
TRBD1 NA TRBJ2-3 TRBV5-6 TGTGCCAGCAGCTCTAACTTTAACAGGGGGCGAAGCACAGATACGCAGTATTTT CASSSNFNRGRSTDTQYF
NA NA TRBJ1-2 TRBV10-3 TGTGCCATCAAGGGCCAGGGTAATGATGGCTACACCTTC CAIKGQGNDGYTF
NA NA TRBJ2-7 TRBV19 TGTGCCACCGCCCCGGACTTCTCCTACGAGCAGTACTTC CATAPDFSYEQYF
NA NA TRBJ2-5 TRBV4-1 TGCGCCAGCAGCCAAGTGAATTTGGGGTTTCCAGAGACCCAGTACTTC CASSQVNLGFPETQYF
NA once TRBJ1-2 TRBV6-5 TGTGCCAGCAGTTACTCGGTACTTCACCGGAACTATGGCTACACCTTC CASSYSVLHRNYGYTF
NA NA TRBJ2-1 TRBV18 TGTGCCAGCCTGCGGCAGGGACTCAATGAGCAGTTCTTC CASLRQGLNEQFF
NA NA TRBJ1-6 TRBV2 TGTGCCAGCAGAAATGAGCTTGCGAGACACCATTCACCCCTCCACTTT CASRNELARHHSPLHF
NA once TRBJ1-1 TRBV7-8 TGTGCCAGCAGCTCTAGGGCTGCTAGGATGAACACTGAAGCTTTCTTT CASSSRAARMNTEAFF
TRBD1 NA TRBJ1-5 TRBV4-1 TGCGCCAGCAGCCAAGGACCCAGGGGGGGTCAGCCCCAGCATTTT CASSQGPRGGQPQHF
TRBD1 NA TRBJ1-3 TRBV25-1 TGTGCCAGCAGACCAGGGACAGGGACATCGGACACCATATATTTT CASRPGTGTSDTIYF
NA NA TRBJ2-5 TRBV6-4 TGTGCCAGCAGTCCACGGGCTCAGGGGACCCAGTACTTC CASSPRAQGTQYF
NA NA TRBJ1-5 TRBV19 TGTGCCAGTAGTATACCCCCGAATAGCAATCAGCCCCAGCATTTT CASSIPPNSNQPQHF
NA NA TRBJ1-2 TRBV10-3 TGTGCCATCAGTGAGTCGGGGTTAGGCGGCTATGGCTACACCTTC CAISESGLGGYGYTF
TRBD1 NA TRBJ2-2 TRBV5-1 TGCGCCAGCAGCTTGGGACAGGGGACCGGGGAGCTGTTTTTT CASSLGQGTGELFF
NA NA TRBJ2-6 TRBV5-1 TGCGCCAGCAGCTTAAGGGGGACTGGGGCCAACGTCCTGACTTTC CASSLRGTGANVLTF
NA NA TRBJ2-5 TRBV9 TGTGCCAGCAGCTCTGACCCGAGCCTACTCGGCGAGACCCAGTACTTC CASSSDPSLLGETQYF
NA NA TRBJ2-2 TRBV5-1 TGCGCCAGCAGCTTGGGCCGTGGGACCGCGAACACCGGGGAGCTGTTTTTT CASSLGRGTANTGELFF
NA NA TRBJ1-1 TRBV6-5 TGTGCCAGCACCAACAGTGGTGAAGCTTTCTTT CASTNSGEAFF
TRBD1 few TRBJ1-2 TRBV6-6 TGTGCCACGACCGACAGGGCCGGCTATGGCTACACCTTC CATTDRAGYGYTF
TRBD1 NA TRBJ2-2 TRBV7-2 TGTGCCAGCAGCTCCCACGGGACAGGGGGCATCGGGGAGCTGTTTTTT CASSSHGTGGIGELFF
NA NA TRBJ1-2 TRBV5-6 TGTGCCAGCAGCTTGAATCGACAGTTATATGGCTACACCTTC CASSLNRQLYGYTF
NA NA TRBJ2-1 TRBV27 TGTGCCAGCAGTTTACCATATTCGACAGGGACTTACAATGAGCAGTTCTTC CASSLPYSTGTYNEQFF
NA NA TRBJ1-5 TRBV18 TGTGCCAGCTCCTCCTCGGGGGCGAGCAATCAGCCCCAGCATTTT CASSSSGASNQPQHF
TRBD1 NA TRBJ1-1 TRBV7-9 TGTGCCAGCAGCCCACGGACAGGGGGGACTGAAGCTTTCTTT CASSPRTGGTEAFF
TRBD2 NA TRBJ2-7 TRBV11-2 TGTGCCAGCAGCCTGCGGGGGGCCGCCTCCTACGAGCAGTACTTC CASSLRGAASYEQYF